Listed below are T cell receptor beta chains from one sample, sequenced in a study of shared clonotypes between healthy human individuals. Repertoires were generated with immunoSEQ multiplex PCR, while TCRdb's copy carries only in-frame clones and drops some. The table records about 1 million clones, around 74% of them present only once. Sample: memory CD4+ T cells sorted from blood. The receptor source for this set is a man aged 18 to 29 in good health. The CDR3 runs from the conserved cysteine through the conserved F or W. D genes are given only for firm matches. A clone size is listed for some rows: how often the clone was seen (once, few, many), or a class if it is expanded.

j_gene: TRBJ1-5; abundance: -; d_gene: -; len: 16; v_gene: TRBV18; CDR3nt: TGTGCCAGCTCACCTTCTACAGGGAATAGCAATCAGCCCCAGCATTTT; CDR3aa: CASSPSTGNSNQPQHF
j_gene: TRBJ1-2; abundance: -; d_gene: -; len: 13; v_gene: TRBV19; CDR3nt: TGTGCCAGTAGTATAGGGCTGAACTATGGCTACACCTTC; CDR3aa: CASSIGLNYGYTF
j_gene: TRBJ1-2; abundance: -; d_gene: TRBD1; len: 16; v_gene: TRBV9; CDR3nt: TGTGCCAGCAGCGTAGCTCCCGGGACAGGGGACTATGGCTACACCTTC; CDR3aa: CASSVAPGTGDYGYTF
j_gene: TRBJ2-2; abundance: -; d_gene: -; len: 16; v_gene: TRBV5-1; CDR3nt: TGCGCCAGCAGCCTGGGTCCCAGACTGTCTACCGGGGAGCTGTTTTTT; CDR3aa: CASSLGPRLSTGELFF
j_gene: TRBJ2-3; abundance: -; d_gene: TRBD2; len: 15; v_gene: TRBV9; CDR3nt: TGTGCCAGCAGCGTAGGGCTAGCGGGGTCGGATACGCAGTATTTT; CDR3aa: CASSVGLAGSDTQYF
j_gene: TRBJ2-5; abundance: -; d_gene: -; len: 14; v_gene: TRBV5-1; CDR3nt: TGCGCCAGCAGCCTGCGAGCCGGACAAGAGACCCAGTACTTC; CDR3aa: CASSLRAGQETQYF
j_gene: TRBJ1-1; abundance: -; d_gene: -; len: 14; v_gene: TRBV28; CDR3nt: TGTGCCAGTCAAGTATCGGGGTTGAACACTGAAGCTTTCTTT; CDR3aa: CASQVSGLNTEAFF
j_gene: TRBJ2-5; abundance: -; d_gene: TRBD2; len: 15; v_gene: TRBV5-1; CDR3nt: TGCGCCAGCAGTCGTAGCGGGGGGTCAAAAGAGACCCAGTACTTC; CDR3aa: CASSRSGGSKETQYF
j_gene: TRBJ2-5; abundance: -; d_gene: -; len: 15; v_gene: TRBV18; CDR3nt: TGTGCCAGCACCCACGAGGGGGCCGGGGGAGAGACCCAGTACTTC; CDR3aa: CASTHEGAGGETQYF
j_gene: TRBJ2-2; abundance: -; d_gene: -; len: 17; v_gene: TRBV4-1; CDR3nt: TGCGCCAGCAGCCAGGTGAACCTTGTCCGCACCACCGGGGAGCTGTTTTTT; CDR3aa: CASSQVNLVRTTGELFF
j_gene: TRBJ2-1; abundance: -; d_gene: TRBD2; len: 15; v_gene: TRBV29-1; CDR3nt: TGCAGCGTTGAAACTAGCGGGAGGATCTACAATGAGCAGTTCTTC; CDR3aa: CSVETSGRIYNEQFF
j_gene: TRBJ1-1; abundance: many; d_gene: -; len: 14; v_gene: TRBV7-2; CDR3nt: TGTGCCAGCAGCTTAACAGGCAGGGCAACTGAAGCTTTCTTT; CDR3aa: CASSLTGRATEAFF
j_gene: TRBJ1-6; abundance: -; d_gene: -; len: 16; v_gene: TRBV5-1; CDR3nt: TGCGCCAGCAGCCCCTTCGCAGACTCCTATAATTCACCCCTCCACTTT; CDR3aa: CASSPFADSYNSPLHF
j_gene: TRBJ2-5; abundance: -; d_gene: -; len: 18; v_gene: TRBV14; CDR3nt: TGTGCCAGCAGCCCCCTTAAAAAGGGGAGTAGCGTAGAAGAGACCCAGTACTTC; CDR3aa: CASSPLKKGSSVEETQYF
j_gene: TRBJ1-4; abundance: -; d_gene: -; len: 15; v_gene: TRBV2; CDR3nt: TGTGCCAGCAGTGTTAACAGAGCAACTAATGAAAAACTGTTTTTT; CDR3aa: CASSVNRATNEKLFF
j_gene: TRBJ2-3; abundance: few; d_gene: TRBD1; len: 12; v_gene: TRBV30; CDR3nt: TGTGCCACAGGGACAGAAGGGTATACGCAGTATTTT; CDR3aa: CATGTEGYTQYF
j_gene: TRBJ2-5; abundance: -; d_gene: -; len: 16; v_gene: TRBV5-1; CDR3nt: TGCGCCAGCAGCTTGATAGGGGGGGCCATAGGAGAGACCCAGTACTTC; CDR3aa: CASSLIGGAIGETQYF
j_gene: TRBJ2-1; abundance: once; d_gene: TRBD2; len: 16; v_gene: TRBV9; CDR3nt: TGTGCCAGCAGCGTTCCTAGCGGGGTTTCTTACAATGAGCAGTTCTTC; CDR3aa: CASSVPSGVSYNEQFF
j_gene: TRBJ1-3; abundance: few; d_gene: -; len: 14; v_gene: TRBV5-1; CDR3nt: TGCGCCAGCAGCTTAGGGACTCTTGGAAACACCATATATTTT; CDR3aa: CASSLGTLGNTIYF
j_gene: TRBJ2-1; abundance: -; d_gene: TRBD2; len: 15; v_gene: TRBV18; CDR3nt: TGTGCCAGCTCACCACAAGCGGGAGCTAACAATGAGCAGTTCTTC; CDR3aa: CASSPQAGANNEQFF
j_gene: TRBJ1-4; abundance: -; d_gene: -; len: 16; v_gene: TRBV5-6; CDR3nt: TGTGCCAGCAGCTTGGGAACAGCCCTAGGGTATGAAAAACTGTTTTTT; CDR3aa: CASSLGTALGYEKLFF
j_gene: TRBJ2-7; abundance: -; d_gene: TRBD1; len: 12; v_gene: TRBV6-1; CDR3nt: TGTGCCAGTCAGAGGGACAGCTACGAGCAGTACTTC; CDR3aa: CASQRDSYEQYF
j_gene: TRBJ1-1; abundance: -; d_gene: -; len: 14; v_gene: TRBV6-5; CDR3nt: TGTGCCAGCTTCCCAGCAGGGGATAACACTGAAGCTTTCTTT; CDR3aa: CASFPAGDNTEAFF
j_gene: TRBJ1-6; abundance: -; d_gene: -; len: 16; v_gene: TRBV5-6; CDR3nt: TGTGCCAGCAGCTTGGGGAGTGGACAGATCAATTCACCCCTCCACTTT; CDR3aa: CASSLGSGQINSPLHF